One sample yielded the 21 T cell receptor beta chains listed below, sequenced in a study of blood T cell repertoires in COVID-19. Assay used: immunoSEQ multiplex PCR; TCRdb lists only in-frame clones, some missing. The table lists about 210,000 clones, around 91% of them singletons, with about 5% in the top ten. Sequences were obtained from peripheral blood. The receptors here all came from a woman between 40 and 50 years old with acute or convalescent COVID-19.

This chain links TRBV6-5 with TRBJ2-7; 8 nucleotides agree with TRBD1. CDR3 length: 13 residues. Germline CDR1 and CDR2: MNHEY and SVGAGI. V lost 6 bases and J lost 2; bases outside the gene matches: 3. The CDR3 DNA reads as TGTGCCAGCAGCCGACAGGGGCCCTACGAGCAGTACGTC. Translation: CASSRQGPYEQYV.

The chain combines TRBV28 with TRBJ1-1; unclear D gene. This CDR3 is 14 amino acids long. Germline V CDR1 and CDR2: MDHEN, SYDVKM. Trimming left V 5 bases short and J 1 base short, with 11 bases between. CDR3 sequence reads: CASSPGLTNTEAFF. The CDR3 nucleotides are TGTGCCAGCAGTCCCGGACTGACGAACACTGAAGCTTTCTTT.

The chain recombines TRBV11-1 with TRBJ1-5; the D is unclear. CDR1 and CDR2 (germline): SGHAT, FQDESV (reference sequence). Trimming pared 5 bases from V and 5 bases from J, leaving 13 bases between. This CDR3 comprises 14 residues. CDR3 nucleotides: TGTGCCAGCAGCAGAGGAGGGAAAGATCAGCCCCAGCATTTT. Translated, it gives CASSRGGKDQPQHF.

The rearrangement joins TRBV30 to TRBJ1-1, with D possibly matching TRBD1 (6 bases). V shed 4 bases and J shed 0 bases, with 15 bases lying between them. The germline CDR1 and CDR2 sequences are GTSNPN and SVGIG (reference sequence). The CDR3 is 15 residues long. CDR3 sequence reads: CAWIKDSGLNTEAFF. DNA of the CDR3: TGTGCCTGGATTAAGGACAGCGGTTTGAACACTGAAGCTTTCTTT.

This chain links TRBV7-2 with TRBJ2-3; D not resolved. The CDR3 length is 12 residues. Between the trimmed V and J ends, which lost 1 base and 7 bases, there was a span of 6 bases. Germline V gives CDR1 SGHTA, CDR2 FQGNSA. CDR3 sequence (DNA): TGTGCCAGCAGCTTAGTAGCACATACGCAGTATTTT. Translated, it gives CASSLVAHTQYF.

The DNA of the CDR3 is TGTGCCAGTAGTATCTACGCCCGGACTAGCGGGGGCAATGAGCAGTTCTTC. The encoded protein is CASSIYARTSGGNEQFF. The rearrangement links TRBV19 to TRBJ2-1, with 13 bases that match TRBD2. This CDR3 is 17 amino acids long. The V gene end was trimmed by 3 bases and the J gene end by 6 bases; junction bases not matched to a gene: 8. Germline V gives CDR1 LNHDA, CDR2 SQIVND (reference sequence).

For the CDR3, the DNA is TGTGCCAGCAGCAGGGAAGGCAATCAGCCCCAGCATTTT. Protein product: CASSREGNQPQHF. The gene calls are TRBV2 and TRBJ1-5; tentatively, D is TRBD1 (5 bases). Looked up from germline, CDR1 is SNHLY and CDR2 is FYNNEI. The CDR3 has 13 residues. The germline V and J ends were trimmed by 6 bases and 2 bases, with 8 bases remaining between them.

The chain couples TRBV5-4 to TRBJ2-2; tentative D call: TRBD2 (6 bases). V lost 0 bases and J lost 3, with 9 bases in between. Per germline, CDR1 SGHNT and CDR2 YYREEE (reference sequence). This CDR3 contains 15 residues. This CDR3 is CASSLERVDTGELFF. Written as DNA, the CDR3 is TGTGCCAGCAGCTTGGAGCGGGTGGACACCGGGGAGCTGTTTTTT.

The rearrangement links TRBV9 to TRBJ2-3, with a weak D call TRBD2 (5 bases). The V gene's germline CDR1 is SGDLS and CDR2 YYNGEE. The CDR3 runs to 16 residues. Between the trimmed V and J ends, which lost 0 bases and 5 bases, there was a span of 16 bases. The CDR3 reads CASSVGVIARGDTQYF. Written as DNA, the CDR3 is TGTGCCAGCAGCGTAGGAGTAATAGCTCGGGGAGATACGCAGTATTTT. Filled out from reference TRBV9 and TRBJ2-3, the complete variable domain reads DSGVTQTPKHLITATGQRVTLRCSPRSGDLSVYWYQQSLDQGLQFLIQYYNGEERAKGNILERFSAQQFPDLHSELNLSSLELGDSALYFCASSVGVIARGDTQYFGPGTRLTVL.

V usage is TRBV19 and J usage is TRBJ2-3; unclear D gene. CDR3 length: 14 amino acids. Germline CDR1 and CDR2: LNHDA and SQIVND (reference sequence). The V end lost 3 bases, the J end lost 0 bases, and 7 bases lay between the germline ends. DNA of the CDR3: TGTGCCAGTAGTATCGGTTCTAGCACAGATACGCAGTATTTT. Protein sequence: CASSIGSSTDTQYF.

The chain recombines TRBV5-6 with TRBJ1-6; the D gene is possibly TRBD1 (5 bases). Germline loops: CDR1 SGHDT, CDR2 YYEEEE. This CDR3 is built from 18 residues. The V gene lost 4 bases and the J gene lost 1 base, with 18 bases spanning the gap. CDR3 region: CASSDSLRGTSYNSPLHF. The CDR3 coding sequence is TGTGCCAGCAGCGACAGCCTGCGAGGGACTTCCTATAATTCACCCCTCCACTTT.

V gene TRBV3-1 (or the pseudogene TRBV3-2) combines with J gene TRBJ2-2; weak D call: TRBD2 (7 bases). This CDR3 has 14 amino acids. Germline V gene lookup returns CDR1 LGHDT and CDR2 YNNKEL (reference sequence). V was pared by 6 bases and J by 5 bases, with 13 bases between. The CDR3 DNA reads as TGTGCCAGCAGAAGGGAGGGGGATACCGGGGAGCTGTTTTTT. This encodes CASRREGDTGELFF.

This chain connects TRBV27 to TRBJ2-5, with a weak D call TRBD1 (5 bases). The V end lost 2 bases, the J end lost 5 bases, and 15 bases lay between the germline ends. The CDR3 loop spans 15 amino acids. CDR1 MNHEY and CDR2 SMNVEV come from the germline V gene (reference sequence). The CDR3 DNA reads TGTGCCAGCAGTTTAGAGTGGGGCAACGGGGAGACCCAGTACTTC. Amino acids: CASSLEWGNGETQYF.

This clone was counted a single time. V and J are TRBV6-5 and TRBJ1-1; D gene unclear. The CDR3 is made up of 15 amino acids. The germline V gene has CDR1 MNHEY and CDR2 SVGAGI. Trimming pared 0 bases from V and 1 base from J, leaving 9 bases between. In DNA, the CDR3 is TGTGCCAGCAGTTACTCGAGACAAACGAACACTGAAGCTTTCTTT. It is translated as CASSYSRQTNTEAFF.

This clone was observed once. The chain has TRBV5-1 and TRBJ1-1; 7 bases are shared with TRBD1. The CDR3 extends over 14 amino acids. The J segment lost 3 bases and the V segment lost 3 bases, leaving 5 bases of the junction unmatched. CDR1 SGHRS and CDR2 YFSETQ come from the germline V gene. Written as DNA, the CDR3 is TGCGCCAGCAGCTCCGGGACAGTCCACACTGAAGCTTTCTTT. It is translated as CASSSGTVHTEAFF.

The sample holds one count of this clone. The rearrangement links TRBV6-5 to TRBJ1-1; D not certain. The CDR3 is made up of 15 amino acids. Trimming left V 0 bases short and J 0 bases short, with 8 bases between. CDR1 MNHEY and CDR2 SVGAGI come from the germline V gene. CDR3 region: CASSYSIPMNTEAFF. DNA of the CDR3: TGTGCCAGCAGTTACTCCATTCCCATGAACACTGAAGCTTTCTTT.

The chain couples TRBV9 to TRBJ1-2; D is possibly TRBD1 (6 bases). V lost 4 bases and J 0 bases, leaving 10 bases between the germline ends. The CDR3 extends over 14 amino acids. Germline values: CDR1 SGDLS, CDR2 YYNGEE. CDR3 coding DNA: TGTGCCAGCAGCCCCTCAGGGGCTAACTATGGCTACACCTTC. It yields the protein CASSPSGANYGYTF.

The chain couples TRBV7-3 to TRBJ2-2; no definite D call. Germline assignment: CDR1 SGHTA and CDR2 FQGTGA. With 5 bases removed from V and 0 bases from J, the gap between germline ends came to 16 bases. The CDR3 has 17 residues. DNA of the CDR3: TGTGCCAGCAGCCCCTCTCTGCTGGCATCGAACACCGGGGAGCTGTTTTTT. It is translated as CASSPSLLASNTGELFF.

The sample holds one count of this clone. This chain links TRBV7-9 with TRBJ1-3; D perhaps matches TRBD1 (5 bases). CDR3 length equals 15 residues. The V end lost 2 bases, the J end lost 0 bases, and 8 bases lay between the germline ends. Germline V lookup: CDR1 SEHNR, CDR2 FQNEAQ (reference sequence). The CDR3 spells CASSLQGYSGNTIYF. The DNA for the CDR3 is TGTGCCAGCAGCTTACAGGGCTACTCTGGAAACACCATATATTTT.

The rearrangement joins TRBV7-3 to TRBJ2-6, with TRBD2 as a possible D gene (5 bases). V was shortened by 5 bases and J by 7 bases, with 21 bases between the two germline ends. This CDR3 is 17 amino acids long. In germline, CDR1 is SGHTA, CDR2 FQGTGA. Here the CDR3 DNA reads TGTGCCAGCAGCCCCCGGGCCCCCGGGTCGGGAGCCAACGTCCTGACTTTC. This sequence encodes CASSPRAPGSGANVLTF.

The chain's CDR3 is CASSPSTGVLLYGYTF. CDR3 nucleotide sequence: TGTGCCAGCAGTCCTTCAACAGGGGTCCTCCTCTATGGCTACACCTTC. This chain links TRBV13 with TRBJ1-2; TRBD1 aligns across 7 bases. Losses at the gene ends were 6 bases for V and 4 bases for J; bases not matched to a gene: 14. CDR1 is PRHDT, CDR2 FYEKMQ, per germline (reference sequence). The CDR3 is made up of 16 amino acids.